A selection of T cell receptor beta chains follows, all from one sample in a study of OX40 agonist ivuxolimab in advanced cancers. The method was immunoSEQ multiplex PCR; TCRdb's version includes in-frame clones alone and lacks a portion of them. The sample consists of about 66,000 clones, 77% of them appearing once. Sequences were derived from CD4+ or CD8+ T cells sorted from blood, sampled in a trial of the OX40 agonist ivuxolimab. All receptors derive from an adult with an advanced solid tumor such as melanoma, head and neck, liver or kidney cancer. The CDR3 runs from the conserved cysteine through the conserved F or W. Each record gives: J gene, D gene, V gene, clone size, CDR3 protein. D genes are given only for firm matches. Where a row states a size, it is once, few, many or the class of an expanded clone; other rows omit it.

>TRBJ2-7|TRBD2|TRBV18|-
CASSPAGLAGVYEQHF
>TRBJ1-2|-|TRBV6-5|-
CASSKKQYNYGYTF
>TRBJ1-2|-|TRBV19|-
CASSTGLSHGYTF
>TRBJ1-4|-|TRBV5-1|-
CASSFNVGEKLFF
>TRBJ1-3|-|TRBV27|-
CASSLLGRGNGNTIYF
>TRBJ1-2|-|TRBV23-1|-
CASSPDEAGIPYGYTF
>TRBJ2-3|-|TRBV7-9|-
CASSWRAGQTDTQYF
>TRBJ1-1|-|TRBV28|-
CASSQLGYGAFF
>TRBJ2-3|TRBD2|TRBV5-1|-
CASSQGLASGTQYF
>TRBJ2-1|-|TRBV7-2|-
CASSDRQRREQFF
>TRBJ2-3|TRBD2|TRBV2|few
CASSRGAGDTQYF
>TRBJ1-2|-|TRBV2|-
CASSSSNYGYTF
>TRBJ2-7|-|TRBV6-6|-
CASSYLVGEKQYF
>TRBJ2-1|-|TRBV7-3|-
CASSLDFYNEQFF
>TRBJ1-1|-|TRBV15|-
CATSRDRADKAFF
>TRBJ2-5|TRBD2|TRBV7-9|-
CASSPRGGEETQYF
>TRBJ2-3|TRBD1|TRBV5-1|-
CASSPGADRVWTDTQYF
>TRBJ1-4|-|TRBV6-1|-
CASILGGTNEKLFF
>TRBJ1-1|-|TRBV5-1|once
CASSWAGLVFSGEAFF
>TRBJ1-1|-|TRBV10-3|once
CAISERDNTEAFF
>TRBJ2-5|TRBD2|TRBV28|-
CASSSLPRLASLETQYF
>TRBJ1-6|-|TRBV11-2|few
CASSLQGIYNSPLHF
>TRBJ2-5|TRBD1|TRBV18|once
CASSPPFGGQGGETQYF
>TRBJ2-1|TRBD2|TRBV7-3|-
CASSLGASGDNEQFF
>TRBJ2-1|-|TRBV5-1|few
CASSLEARAVDEQFF